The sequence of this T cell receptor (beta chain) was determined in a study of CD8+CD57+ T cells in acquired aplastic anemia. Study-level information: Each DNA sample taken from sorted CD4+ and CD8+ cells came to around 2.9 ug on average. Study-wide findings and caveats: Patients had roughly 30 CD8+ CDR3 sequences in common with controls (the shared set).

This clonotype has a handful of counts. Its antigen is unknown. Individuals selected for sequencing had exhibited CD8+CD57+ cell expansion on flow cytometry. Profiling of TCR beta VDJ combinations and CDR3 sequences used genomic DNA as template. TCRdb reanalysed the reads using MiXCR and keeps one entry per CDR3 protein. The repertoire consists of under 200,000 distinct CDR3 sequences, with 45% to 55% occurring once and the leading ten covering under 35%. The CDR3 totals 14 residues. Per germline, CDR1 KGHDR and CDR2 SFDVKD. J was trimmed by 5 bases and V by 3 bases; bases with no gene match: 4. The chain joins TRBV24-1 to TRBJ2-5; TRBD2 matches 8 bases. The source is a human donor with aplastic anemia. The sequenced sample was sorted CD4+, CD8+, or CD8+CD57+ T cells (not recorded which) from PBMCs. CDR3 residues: CATSDGTRGETQYF. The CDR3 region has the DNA TGTGCCACCAGTGATGGGACTAGAGGCGAGACCCAGTACTTC.